Here is one T cell receptor beta chain with its context. Its antigen is not identified. Germline-derived CDR1 and CDR2 are MNHNS and SASEGT. The V and J ends lost 7 bases and 2 bases respectively, with 12 bases between them. The CDR3 extends over 14 amino acids. This record belongs to a study of cytomegalovirus exposure and HLA in healthy donors. Study results and limitations: The tendency of first-cohort TCR clusters to co-occur in the roughly 130 validation repertoires emerged from a later analysis.

The donors were members of the roughly 130-subject validation cohort (separate from the approximately 670-subject first cohort). Here immunoSEQ multiplex PCR was the method, and the copy in TCRdb shows in-frame clones only, minus some. The table lists fewer than 250,000 clones, approximately 83% of them singletons. This chain connects TRBV6-1 to TRBJ1-5; D gene unclear. The clonotype originates from a woman aged 30 to 39 in good health and CMV-seropositive. The sequenced sample was PBMCs. This CDR3 reads CASKLGWGNQPQHF. The DNA of the CDR3 is TGTGCCAGCAAACTAGGGTGGGGCAATCAGCCCCAGCATTTT.